Following are 28 T cell receptor beta chains from one sample sequenced in a study of blood T cell repertoires in COVID-19. This table comes from immunoSEQ multiplex PCR, and its TCRdb copy is limited to in-frame clones, with some not included. The data contain tens of thousands of clones, roughly 85% of them singletons. The sample taken for sequencing was peripheral blood. The receptors were sampled from a human donor in a cohort sampled during active COVID-19.

The chain employs TRBV6-5 and TRBJ2-7; maybe TRBD2 (6 bases). Germline CDR1 is MNHEY and CDR2 is SVGAGI. V was pared by 11 bases and J by 0 bases, with 8 bases between. The CDR3 is made up of 11 amino acids. CDR3 amino acids: CAAGISYEQYF. In DNA form, the CDR3 reads TGTGCCGCGGGGATCTCCTACGAGCAGTACTTC.

The sample holds one count of this clone. The rearrangement links TRBV4-1 to TRBJ1-2, with TRBD1 matching over 7 bases. Germline values: CDR1 MGHRA, CDR2 YSYEKL. The V and J ends lost 0 bases and 4 bases, in that order; junction bases with no gene match: 5. The CDR3 is 15 residues long. Here the CDR3 reads CASSQDLGQAYGYTF. In DNA, the CDR3 is TGCGCCAGCAGCCAAGACCTAGGACAGGCCTATGGCTACACCTTC.

This chain connects TRBV5-4 to TRBJ2-5; 9 bases agree with TRBD2. Looked up from germline, CDR1 is SGHNT and CDR2 is YYREEE (reference sequence). This CDR3 contains 17 residues. V dropped 1 base and J dropped 3; count of bases not matched to a gene: 10. CDR3 DNA: TGTGCCAGCAGCTTGACTCCGGGGCTAGCGGGGAAAGAGACCCAGTACTTC. As protein: CASSLTPGLAGKETQYF. Using reference TRBV5-4 and TRBJ2-5 for the parts outside the CDR3, the full variable domain is ETGVTQSPTHLIKTRGQQVTLRCSSQSGHNTVSWYQQALGQGPQFIFQYYREEENGRGNFPPRFSGLQFPNYSSELNVNALELDDSALYLCASSLTPGLAGKETQYFGPGTRLLVL.

The chain uses TRBV18 and TRBJ2-2; D gene unclear. V lost 2 bases to trimming and J lost 1 base, with 8 bases between them. This CDR3 comprises 15 residues. From germline, CDR1 is KGHSH and CDR2 LQKENI. CDR3 in amino acids: CASSPIVENTGELFF. CDR3 DNA: TGTGCCAGCTCACCAATTGTAGAGAACACCGGGGAGCTGTTTTTT.

The chain has TRBV4-3 and TRBJ1-1, with a weak D call TRBD1 (5 bases). CDR3 length: 19 residues. The V gene lost 0 bases and the J gene lost 1 base, with 21 bases spanning the gap. CDR1 is LGHNA and CDR2 is YSLEER in the germline V gene. CDR3: CASSQDYRGGLAANTEAFF. The DNA of the CDR3 is TGCGCCAGCAGCCAAGATTATCGCGGGGGTTTGGCGGCGAACACTGAAGCTTTCTTT.

The V and J genes are TRBV2 and TRBJ2-7, with 11 bases fitting TRBD1. This CDR3 spans 14 amino acids. Losses at the gene ends were 10 bases for V and 4 bases for J; bases not matched to a gene: 9. Germline CDR1 SNHLY, CDR2 FYNNEI. The CDR3 sequence: CATVLGQGGYEQYF. The CDR3 coding sequence is TGTGCCACCGTATTGGGACAGGGGGGATACGAGCAGTACTTC.

This chain joins TRBV19 and TRBJ2-5; TRBD2 agrees at 9 bases. Unmatched junction bases numbered 14, after V lost 7 bases and J lost 5 bases. Germline values: CDR1 LNHDA, CDR2 SQIVND (reference sequence). CDR3 length: 16 amino acids. CDR3 nucleotide sequence: TGTGCCAGTACCCCTGGGGGTAGCGGGGGTTCTGAGACCCAGTACTTC. This gives the protein CASTPGGSGGSETQYF.

The rearrangement uses TRBV5-1 and TRBJ1-6, with 8 positions matching TRBD1. The CDR3 runs 16 residues. Germline V gene sequence: CDR1 SGHRS, CDR2 YFSETQ. After removal of 0 bases from V and 10 bases from J, the junction contained 9 bases not matched to a gene. The CDR3 is CASSLATGTGESPLHF. The CDR3 DNA sequence: TGCGCCAGCAGCTTGGCAACCGGGACAGGAGAATCACCCCTCCACTTT.

The chain couples TRBV10-1 to TRBJ2-3, with D perhaps TRBD2 (5 bases). Trimming stripped 0 bases from V and 4 bases from J, with 8 bases between. Germline V gene sequence: CDR1 WNHNN, CDR2 SYGVQD (reference sequence). This CDR3 spans 14 amino acids. The CDR3 nucleotides read TGCGCCAGCAGTGAGTCGGACTCATCAGATACGCAGTATTTT. Amino acids: CASSESDSSDTQYF.

Only a few counts were recorded for this clone. The chain has TRBV5-1 and TRBJ1-4; 7 bases fit TRBD1. Trimming at V came to 5 bases and at J to 7 bases, leaving 8 bases not matched to a gene. This CDR3 spans 14 amino acids. CDR1 SGHRS and CDR2 YFSETQ come from the germline V gene. CDR3 bases: TGCGCCAGCAGTCCCGGGACAGAGATTGAAAAACTGTTTTTT. Encoded protein: CASSPGTEIEKLFF.

V gene TRBV10-1 combines with J gene TRBJ2-2; no clear D gene. This CDR3 has 15 amino acids. Germline V gives CDR1 WNHNN, CDR2 SYGVQD (reference sequence). V was trimmed by 2 bases and J by 3 bases, leaving 10 bases between them. CDR3 amino acids: CASSETAGYTGELFF. As DNA, the CDR3 is TGCGCCAGCAGTGAGACGGCAGGATACACCGGGGAGCTGTTTTTT.

The chain joins TRBV30 to TRBJ2-1, with D tentatively TRBD1 (5 bases). V lost 3 bases and J 5 bases, leaving 8 bases between the germline ends. Germline lookup yields CDR1 GTSNPN and CDR2 SVGIG (reference sequence). This CDR3 comprises 12 residues. CDR3 bases: TGTGCCTGGAGCTCAGGGCACAATGAGCAGTTCTTC. It encodes CAWSSGHNEQFF. The full variable domain, its missing parts supplied by reference TRBV30 and TRBJ2-1, is SQTIHQWPATLVQPVGSPLSLECTVEGTSNPNLYWYRQAAGRGLQLLFYSVGIGQISSEVPQNLSASRPQDRQFILSSKKLLLSDSGFYLCAWSSGHNEQFFGPGTRLTVL.

The gene calls are TRBV20-1 and TRBJ2-1; TRBD2 is a possible D gene (5 bases). CDR1 is DFQATT and CDR2 is SNEGSKA in the germline V gene (reference sequence). Trimming removed 6 bases from V and 9 bases from J, with 12 bases in between. The CDR3 is made up of 11 amino acids. CDR3 sequence: CSAEDGGEQFF. CDR3 bases: TGCAGTGCCGAGGATGGAGGTGAGCAGTTCTTC.

The J gene is TRBJ2-7, the V gene TRBV2; no definite D call. Germline CDR1 is SNHLY and CDR2 is FYNNEI. The CDR3 consists of 14 residues. Trimming shortened V by 4 bases and J by 0 bases, and 10 bases separated the two germline ends. The CDR3 DNA follows: TGTGCCAGCAGTGCCACTCGGAGCTCCTACGAGCAGTACTTC. Its translation: CASSATRSSYEQYF.

This chain connects TRBV23-1 to TRBJ1-6, with D uncertain. TRBV23-1 is an ORF; its function is uncertain. Trimming took 1 base from V and 9 from J, leaving 19 bases between them. The CDR3 runs 17 residues. The CDR3 DNA is TGCGCCAGCAGTCAATGGATCGGGAGGGATTTGTTTTCACCCCTCCACTTT. Translating gives CASSQWIGRDLFSPLHF.

The chain has TRBV7-3 and TRBJ2-2, with 7 bases identical to TRBD2. V trimming: 1 base; J trimming: 6 bases; junction bases outside the gene matches: 5. Per germline, CDR1 SGHTA and CDR2 FQGTGA. CDR3 size: 15 residues. The CDR3 DNA reads TGTGCCAGCAGCTTAAGCGGGGGAGGTCCCGGGGAGCTGTTTTTT. This sequence encodes CASSLSGGGPGELFF.

This chain uses TRBV27 with TRBJ2-7; a weak D match, TRBD1 (5 bases). V lost 0 bases to trimming and J lost 0 bases, with 9 bases between them. Germline V CDR1 and CDR2: MNHEY, SMNVEV (reference sequence). CDR3 length: 15 residues. CDR3 in DNA: TGTGCCAGCAGTTTATCATTGGACATCTCCTACGAGCAGTACTTC. Translating it yields CASSLSLDISYEQYF.

The chain joins TRBV6-2 or TRBV6-3 to TRBJ2-1; 7 bases map to TRBD1. V shed 6 bases and J 0 bases; nucleotides not matched to a gene: 14. In germline, CDR1 is MNHEY, CDR2 SVGEGT. This CDR3 contains 18 residues. CDR3 residues: CASSSDRAPFSSYNEQFF. DNA of the CDR3: TGTGCCAGCAGCTCAGACAGGGCCCCATTTAGCTCCTACAATGAGCAGTTCTTC.

This clone was seen a few times. The V and J genes are TRBV10-3 and TRBJ1-2; D possibly corresponds to TRBD1 (5 bases). Germline CDR1 and CDR2: ENHRY and SYGVKD. CDR3 length equals 15 residues. V lost 7 bases, J lost 0 bases, and 15 bases lay in between. The DNA of the CDR3 is TGTGCCATCACCGGGGGTGACAGCTCTAACTATGGCTACACCTTC. This codes for CAITGGDSSNYGYTF.

The chain is built from TRBV7-8 and TRBJ1-1; 10 positions match TRBD1. Losses at the gene ends were 3 bases for V and 3 bases for J; bases not matched to a gene: 4. Germline lookup yields CDR1 SGHVS and CDR2 FQNEAQ. The length of the CDR3 is 15 residues. Here the CDR3 DNA reads TGTGCCAGCAGCTTGTACGGGACAGGGGACACTGAAGCTTTCTTT. This gives the protein CASSLYGTGDTEAFF.

Of note for this clone: Mismatch with germline at one junction end may stem from a read error. V gene TRBV7-9 combines with J gene TRBJ1-1; D unclear. The germline V gene encodes CDR1 SEHNR and CDR2 FQNEAQ (reference sequence). The CDR3 contains 13 residues. CDR3 protein: CASSFDTNIEAFF. In DNA form, the CDR3 reads TGTGCCAGCAGCTTTGACACGAACATTGAAGCTTTCTTT.

The chain is built from TRBV5-4 and TRBJ1-1, with D possibly being TRBD1 (6 bases). The CDR3 spans 16 residues. Between the trimmed V and J ends, which lost 0 bases and 4 bases, there was a span of 16 bases. Germline V gene sequence: CDR1 SGHNT, CDR2 YYREEE (reference sequence). CDR3 loop: CASSLAQGMSGTEAFF. As DNA, the CDR3 is TGTGCCAGCAGCTTGGCCCAGGGGATGTCGGGCACTGAAGCTTTCTTT.

The chain is built from TRBV30 and TRBJ1-3; D not resolved. Germline V gives CDR1 GTSNPN, CDR2 SVGIG (reference sequence). The CDR3 has 15 residues. V shed 1 base and J shed 6 bases, with 16 bases lying between them. In DNA, the CDR3 is TGTGCCTGGAGTGCTGTGTCGGATCAGGAAAACACCATATATTTT. Amino acids: CAWSAVSDQENTIYF.

V is TRBV6-5 and J is TRBJ1-2; a weak D match, TRBD1 (6 bases). Germline V gives CDR1 MNHEY, CDR2 SVGAGI. This CDR3 is built from 15 residues. Trimming took off 11 bases at V and 0 bases at J, with 19 bases between the two ends. The CDR3 reads CAVASGVIANYGYTF. The CDR3 nucleotides read TGTGCCGTGGCGTCAGGGGTGATAGCTAACTATGGCTACACCTTC.

CDR3 sequence reads: CASSPGTGTLPGYTF. The DNA of the CDR3 is TGTGCCAGCAGCCCGGGGACAGGGACCCTACCTGGCTACACCTTC. J is TRBJ1-2 and V is TRBV9, with 9 bases lining up with TRBD1. Germline trimming cut 4 bases from V and 7 bases from J; bases unmatched to any gene: 11. The CDR3 has 15 amino acids. CDR1 is SGDLS and CDR2 is YYNGEE in the germline V gene.

V is TRBV4-2 and J is TRBJ2-1; 9 positions match TRBD2. The V gene end was trimmed by 1 base and the J gene end by 10 bases; junction bases not matched to a gene: 8. Germline V gene lookup returns CDR1 LGHNA and CDR2 YNFKEQ. This CDR3 has 15 amino acids. CDR3 bases: TGTGCCAGCAGCCAAGTCGCGGGGGGGCAGAGGGAGCAGTTCTTC. This encodes CASSQVAGGQREQFF.

The chain recombines TRBV15 with TRBJ2-5, with 13 bases identical to TRBD2. Germline lookup yields CDR1 LNHNV and CDR2 YYDKDF (reference sequence). Unmatched junction bases numbered 5, after V lost 5 bases and J lost 2 bases. CDR3 size: 16 residues. The CDR3 loop reads CATSGRTSGGQETQYF. The CDR3 DNA reads TGTGCCACCAGCGGACGGACTAGCGGGGGACAAGAGACCCAGTACTTC.

The chain recombines TRBV10-3 with TRBJ1-2, with D perhaps TRBD1 (5 bases). V gave up 7 bases and J gave up 5 bases, with 14 bases separating them. The CDR3 extends over 13 amino acids. Germline V lookup: CDR1 ENHRY, CDR2 SYGVKD. CDR3: CAIKPDREYGYTF. The CDR3 bases are TGTGCCATCAAGCCTGACAGAGAGTATGGCTACACCTTC.